This T cell receptor (beta chain) was sequenced in a study of blood T cells in healthy people across ages. Study in general: About one barcoded TCR beta cDNA was captured per two T cells.

For the second PCR, which ran for about 7 to 11 cycles, a sample-barcoded 5' primer and a J-beta primer mix were used. Each TCR beta cDNA got a 12-nucleotide random molecular identifier. TCRdb ran MiXCR on the 5' RACE reads and lists one entry per CDR3 protein. In the table there are about 1,500,000 distinct CDR3 sequences, about 28% of which are singletons. Notes on the study in general: More naive CD4+ cells and higher diversity marked long-lived donors relative to aged donors.

Deletions cut 4 bases from V and 0 bases from J, with 14 bases between. The CDR3 is 16 residues long. Germline CDR1 reads SGDLS; CDR2 reads YYNGEE. This clonotype was seen a handful of times. Its antigen is unknown. Whenever a sample was processed, at least 7 million PBMCs were isolated. The specimen was blood. This chain connects TRBV9 to TRBJ1-3, with D unclear. This clonotype was sampled from a woman aged 25 to 45 in good health. The CDR3 is CASSPSGWSSGNTIYF. The CDR3 bases are TGTGCCAGCAGCCCGTCTGGTTGGAGCTCTGGAAACACCATATATTTT.